The sequence of this TCR beta chain was determined in a study of immune evolution from preneoplasia to lung adenocarcinoma. Turning to the study itself: HLA loss of heterozygosity: less than 9% AIS, under 19% MIA, about 35% ADC, none AAH.

Patient tissue came from resections in Japan or China, 2014–2017. H&E slides confirmed each diagnosis, reviewed by two pathologists independently. Germline V gives CDR1 SQVTM, CDR2 ANQGSEA. The CDR3 has 13 amino acids. Trimming took 4 bases from V and 0 from J, leaving 10 bases between them. Repertoires were generated with immunoSEQ multiplex PCR, while TCRdb's copy carries only in-frame clones and drops some. Seen here are thousands of clones, more than 70% observed once, and the top ten hold roughly 3.5%. Sequencing input: FFPE minimally invasive lung adenocarcinoma tissue. The receptor's source is a person between 70 and 80 years old with lung adenocarcinoma. The V gene is TRBV29-1, the J gene TRBJ2-7; D remains unclear. The CDR3 here is CSVGTTYSYEQYF. The CDR3 DNA follows: TGCAGCGTTGGAACGACATACTCCTACGAGCAGTACTTC.